This T cell receptor beta chain was documented in a study of CD8 T cells in Susac syndrome. CD8+ and CD4+ T cells were negatively isolated; TEMRA cells were FACS-enriched. The germline CDR1 and CDR2 sequences are DFQATT and SNEGSKA (reference sequence). V lost 6 bases and J 7 bases, leaving 18 bases between the germline ends. CDR3 length: 14 residues. Reverse transcription of 0.5 to 1 ug RNA was performed with random hexamers. A multiplex approach, immunoSEQ multiplex PCR, amplified TCR beta CDR3 across 54 Vbeta and 13 Jbeta. Each CDR3 protein gets one entry after TCRdb re-called the immunoSEQ multiplex PCR reads with MiXCR. This sample yields under 200,000 distinct CDR3 sequences, of which 91% are seen a single time; about 0.1% belongs to the top ten. This clonotype has just one count.

The gene calls are TRBV20-1 and TRBJ1-4; D possibly corresponds to TRBD1 (6 bases). This TCR was recovered from a human donor with Susac syndrome. The sequencing sample was made of CD4+ T cells from PBMCs. The CDR3 here is CSAQEQGRGEKLFF. CDR3 in DNA: TGCAGTGCACAGGAACAGGGCCGGGGTGAAAAACTGTTTTTT.